This T cell receptor beta chain originates from a study of prognosis after radiotherapy for stage I lung cancer (dated by TCRdb to about 2021). Concerning the study at large: Between April 2018 and early 2019, 15 to 20 patients with stage I NSCLC were enrolled in Nanjing, China. Stage I lung tumors that were newly diagnosed and primary were found in 15 or so patients, while about 5 patients had oligometastatic NSCLC after surgical resection of the primary tumor. All patients were regarded as medically inoperable, because of comorbidities in about a dozen patients and refusal of surgery in several patients. The cohort was made up of under 15 men and about 6 women, with a median age of around 78 years and an age range of roughly 50 to 84 years. Squamous cell carcinoma histology was identified in six or seven patients, and adenocarcinoma histology was identified in twelve patients. SBRT was delivered in 3 to 5 fractions with a biologically effective dose of at least 100 Gy, and image-guided IMRT or VMAT was used for delivery. No patient received concurrent therapy alongside SBRT. Four of the 19 patients developed distant metastases after SBRT, at a median of roughly seven months; the other 15 showed no significant progression. Peripheral blood TCR beta repertoires were profiled in stage I NSCLC patients before and after stereotactic body radiotherapy, and the repertoires were related to distant failure. For each of the roughly 19 patients, one blood sample was taken before SBRT and one after, so the study sequenced about 38 samples in total.

Two rounds of multiplex PCR on genomic DNA were used to amplify the TCR beta CDR3 region. In the first round of PCR, primers specific to each TRBV and TRBJ gene were used, and the primer sequences are filed in Chinese patent CN105087789A. The second PCR round used universal primers. The Roche High Pure PCR Template Preparation Kit was used to extract genomic DNA from frozen PBMCs. Libraries were sequenced paired-end with 151 bp reads on an Illumina HiSeq 3000. The original methods were these. CutAdapt was used to remove raw reads lacking the multiplex PCR primer sequences. High-quality paired reads were merged into contigs with PEAR. By alignment to reference sequences, MiXCR assigned TRB V, D and J gene segments to each contig. To remove sequencing errors, CDR3 sequences were clustered according to base quality and sequence similarity. Diversity was measured as Shannon entropy normalized by the natural log of productive TCR sequence number. Clonality was computed as one minus the ratio of Shannon entropy to the natural log of the number of unique clonotypes. Progression-free survival cut-offs for repertoire metrics were chosen using the Youden index of ROC curves, with analyses run in R 3.5.3. The public sequencing data were trimmed at Q25 with fastp and processed into clonotypes with MiXCR by TCRdb, which kept only in-frame beta chains. Here each entry gathers all rows of one CDR3 protein and keeps the most common genes and DNA. The V and J calls were determined by TCRdb, not by the authors. The sample data list approximately 26,000 distinct CDR3 sequences, and 40% of these were observed just once. The top ten clones comprise roughly a fifth of the sample.

All patients had node-negative disease on CT and PET/CT, and none had a history of other malignancies or had previously received chemotherapy or radiotherapy. At each of two time points, around 5.7 milliliters of peripheral venous blood were collected in EDTA tubes. Ficoll-Paque Plus density-gradient centrifugation was used to isolate PBMCs. Right after collection, samples were placed at -80 degrees C and kept there until analysis. Overall study results and their limits: Post-SBRT Shannon entropy and its change from baseline were lower in patients who developed distant metastases; baseline Shannon entropy was not associated with metastases. Limitations of the study included a small cohort and short follow-up, and the study findings need independent validation. Whether the expanded TCR clones were tumor-specific was not determined. A decrease in unique TCR clone counts was observed after SBRT (median approximately 9,800 before versus several thousand after; Wilcoxon paired P=0.011). All reported P values were unadjusted for multiple comparisons. TRBV and TRBJ usage frequencies reportedly differed by metastasis status, in two V genes at baseline and in some 10 V and two J genes after SBRT.

With respect to this clonotype: The antigen this receptor binds is unknown. No much larger clonotype is one base removed from it; base qualities were not supplied.

From its cysteine to its phenylalanine, the CDR3 spans 12 amino acids. This entry keeps only the CDR3 DNA: 36 bases, framed from base 1. Between the V and J ends, shortened by 7 bases and 9 bases respectively, the junction contains 13 bases. Sequences were derived from PBMCs, sampled before or after stereotactic body radiation therapy (not recorded which). The rearrangement combines TRBV12-3 or TRBV12-4 with TRBJ2-1, with no D gene named confidently. The clonotype originates from a donor of 50 years or more with non-small cell lung cancer. In nucleotide form, the sequence is TGTGCCAGCATGCTACTCGTAGGTGAGCAGTTCTTC. It is translated as CASMLLVGEQFF.